The clone carrying this T cell receptor beta chain was found many times. Its matching antigen is unknown. The record originates from a study of T cell repertoires in cytomegalovirus infection. As for the study in general: Public TCR beta signatures marked donors with CMV infection and the matching HLA.

Per the germline V gene, CDR1 is SGHAT and CDR2 is FQNNGV. This CDR3 comprises 12 residues. V lost 5 bases and J 2 bases, leaving 5 bases between the germline ends. Study outcomes and limitations: Ex vivo, HLA-C-restricted CMV-specific TCR beta clonotypes prevailed over the rest of the response.

TCRdb called the reads again in MiXCR, with one record for every CDR3 protein. The sample records roughly 310,000 distinct CDR3 sequences, 25% to 35% being singletons. This clonotype was sampled from a human donor in good health (CMV status not recorded). Some clones in this sample may be carry-over from other donors' samples. The chain joins TRBV11-2 to TRBJ2-3; D gene ambiguous. This specimen consisted of cultured PBMCs, obtained from culture after CMV antigen stimulation. The CDR3 DNA is TGTGCCAGCAGCCCTTCCACAGATACGCAGTATTTT. Translation gives CASSPSTDTQYF.